This T cell receptor beta chain derives from a study of control samples from healthy donors and cancer patients. The repertoire was sequenced with immunoSEQ multiplex PCR; TCRdb's copy has only in-frame clones and lacks some. Of over 60,000 clones listed, approximately 85% are singletons. CDR1 and CDR2 from the germline V gene are MNHEY and SMNVEV (reference sequence). V gave up 3 bases and J gave up 5 bases, with 5 bases separating them. The CDR3 has 11 residues. The clonotype comes from a man aged 40-55 years in good health. The V and J genes are TRBV27 and TRBJ2-7, with D maybe TRBD2 (5 bases). The material sequenced was blood. The chain's CDR3 is CASSFGDEQYF. CDR3 bases: TGTGCCAGCAGTTTCGGGGACGAGCAGTACTTC.